This record covers a single T cell receptor (beta chain). Germline V lookup: CDR1 MNHEY, CDR2 SMNVEV (reference sequence). The CDR3 sequence is 16 residues long. The V end lost 5 bases, the J end lost 4 bases, and 20 bases lay between the germline ends. TCRdb independently ran MiXCR on the reads; one entry per CDR3 protein. The sample includes 200,000 or so distinct CDR3 sequences, approximately 30% of them seen just once. The data were taken from a study of T cell repertoires in cytomegalovirus infection. The TCR originated in a human donor in good health (CMV status not recorded). Some clones in this sample may be carry-over from other donors' samples. Sample: PBMCs. The V call is TRBV27, the J call TRBJ1-2; D remains ambiguous. The CDR3 DNA follows: TGTGCCAGCAGTCCTCTTACGCACCGCGAGGGCTATGGCTACACCTTC. This sequence encodes CASSPLTHREGYGYTF.